Presented here are 30 T cell receptor beta chains from one specimen sequenced in a study of graft-versus-host responses after intestinal transplantation. These receptors' targets are unknown. Sequencing used immunoSEQ multiplex PCR; TCRdb keeps in-frame clones, though not all of them. The sample has tens of thousands of clones, approximately 96% seen once. The sequenced sample was unstimulated CD8+ T cells sorted from spleen or lymph node cells, obtained before intestinal transplant. Every receptor here comes from a human donor who received an intestinal transplant.

The V call is TRBV6-5, the J call TRBJ2-5, with 7 bases that match TRBD2. V was pared by 7 bases and J by 0 bases, with 8 bases of the junction left unmatched. This CDR3 has 15 residues. CDR1 and CDR2 from the germline V gene are MNHEY and SVGAGI. CDR3 amino acids: CASKETAGYQETQYF. The CDR3 nucleotides are TGTGCCAGCAAAGAAACAGCGGGGTACCAAGAGACCCAGTACTTC.

A single count supports this clone. This rearrangement joins TRBV5-8 to TRBJ2-7, with 9 positions matching TRBD1. Trimming removed 0 bases from V and 5 bases from J; junction bases left unmatched: 15. The CDR3 length is 18 residues. Germline V gene data show CDR1 as SGHTS and CDR2 as YDEGEE. The CDR3 loop is CASSLAKWVGTGSDEQYF. CDR3 in DNA: TGTGCCAGCAGCTTGGCCAAATGGGTCGGGACAGGGTCCGACGAGCAGTACTTC.

This clone was counted a single time. V and J are TRBV6-6 and TRBJ2-1, with D perhaps TRBD2 (6 bases). The germline V and J ends were trimmed by 3 bases and 7 bases, with 10 bases remaining between them. From germline, CDR1 is MNHNY and CDR2 SVGAGI (reference sequence). This CDR3 is 13 amino acids long. The CDR3 sequence is CASSYGGKNEQFF. CDR3 nucleotides: TGTGCCAGCAGTTATGGGGGGAAAAATGAGCAGTTCTTC.

This clone was observed a single time. V and J are TRBV7-9 and TRBJ2-1; TRBD1 matches at 9 bases. This CDR3 spans 17 amino acids. Germline CDR1 and CDR2: SEHNR and FQNEAQ (reference sequence). V shed 4 bases, J shed 1 base, and the junction held 8 bases outside the gene matches. The CDR3 spells CASSSGYRGPSYNEQFF. The CDR3 bases are TGTGCCAGCAGCTCCGGGTACAGGGGGCCGTCCTACAATGAGCAGTTCTTC.

This rearrangement joins TRBV6-5 to TRBJ1-1; 7 positions agree with TRBD1. CDR1 is MNHEY and CDR2 is SVGAGI in the germline V gene. V lost 2 bases, J lost 6 bases, and 9 bases stayed unmatched. CDR3 length: 15 amino acids. The DNA of the CDR3 is TGTGCCAGCAGTTACAACCATCGGACAGGTCCTGAAGCTTTCTTT. This gives the protein CASSYNHRTGPEAFF.

A note on this clone: Distinct nucleotide sequences in the sample also encode this CDR3. As DNA, the CDR3 is TGTGCCAGCAGTTTGCGAGGGGTCGGGAAGACCCAGTACTTC. It translates to CASSLRGVGKTQYF. The rearrangement uses TRBV27 and TRBJ2-5; D could derive from TRBD1 or TRBD2 (5 bases each). V lost 3 bases, J lost 6 bases, and 14 bases lay in between. The CDR3 loop spans 14 amino acids. Germline V gives CDR1 MNHEY, CDR2 SMNVEV (reference sequence).

J is TRBJ2-7 and V is TRBV2, with 10 bases lining up with TRBD1. The CDR3 length is 15 residues. J gave up 3 bases and V 6 bases, and 8 bases lay outside the gene matches. Germline assignment: CDR1 SNHLY and CDR2 FYNNEI. The CDR3 DNA is TGTGCCAGCAGCCGTTGGACAGGGGGAGGCTACGAGCAGTACTTC. Its protein product is CASSRWTGGGYEQYF.

The chain combines TRBV27 with TRBJ2-5, with D possibly matching TRBD2 (6 bases). There are 12 residues in the CDR3. V was clipped by 1 base and J by 7 bases, with 7 bases between them. Germline V CDR1 and CDR2: MNHEY, SMNVEV (reference sequence). The chain's CDR3 is CASSLLGGTQYF. DNA for the CDR3: TGTGCCAGCAGTTTATTGGGGGGGACCCAGTACTTC.

The V call is TRBV4-2, the J call TRBJ2-7; 9 bases match TRBD2. Germline loops: CDR1 LGHNA, CDR2 YNFKEQ. V shed 2 bases and J 7 bases; nucleotides not matched to a gene: 6. The CDR3 length is 14 residues. As DNA, the CDR3 is TGTGCCAGCAGCCAAATAGGACTAGCGTTTGAGCAGTACTTC. As protein: CASSQIGLAFEQYF.

V is TRBV6-1 and J is TRBJ2-1; 10 nucleotides match TRBD2. Trimming removed 9 bases from V and 0 bases from J; junction bases left unmatched: 5. This CDR3 is 15 amino acids long. The germline gives CDR1 MNHNS, CDR2 SASEGT. The chain's CDR3 is CASSVAGGSYNEQFF. DNA of the CDR3: TGTGCCAGTTCGGTAGCGGGAGGCTCCTACAATGAGCAGTTCTTC.

The chain uses TRBV7-9 and TRBJ2-7; possibly TRBD1 or TRBD2 for D (6 bases each). Trimming removed 6 bases at V and 5 bases at J, with 11 bases between. Germline CDR1 reads SEHNR; CDR2 reads FQNEAQ (reference sequence). The CDR3 runs 12 residues. CDR3 sequence (DNA): TGTGCCAGCAGAGGGGGGAGCAACGAGCAGTACTTC. This gives the protein CASRGGSNEQYF. The full variable domain, its missing parts supplied by reference TRBV7-9 and TRBJ2-7, is DTGVSQNPRHKITKRGQNVTFRCDPISEHNRLYWYRQTLGQGPEFLTYFQNEAQLEKSRLLSDRFSAERPKGSFSTLEIQRTEQGDSAMYLCASRGGSNEQYFGPGTRLTVT.

Only one count was recorded for this clone. The gene calls are TRBV6-5 and TRBJ2-7; 10 nucleotides align to TRBD2. CDR1 is MNHEY and CDR2 is SVGAGI in the germline V gene. Losses at the gene ends were 9 bases for V and 5 bases for J; bases not matched to a gene: 10. The CDR3 has 14 amino acids. In DNA, the CDR3 is TGTGCCAGTACTCCCGGGACTAGCGTAGACGAGCAGTACTTC. The encoded protein is CASTPGTSVDEQYF.

The chain has TRBV25-1 and TRBJ1-2; 10 nucleotides align to TRBD1. Germline CDR1 reads MGHDK; CDR2 reads SYGVNS. This CDR3 comprises 14 residues. V lost 4 bases and J lost 7; bases outside the gene matches: 6. CDR3 residues: CASSGGQGQVGYTF. CDR3 sequence (DNA): TGTGCCAGCAGTGGGGGACAGGGGCAGGTTGGCTACACCTTC.

The chain couples TRBV29-1 to TRBJ2-1; TRBD1 aligns across 7 bases. The CDR3 has 19 amino acids. J gave up 6 bases and V 0 bases, and 20 bases lay outside the gene matches. The V gene's germline CDR1 is SQVTM and CDR2 ANQGSEA. The CDR3 reads CSVEDIGGQNPSRGNEQFF. The CDR3 coding sequence is TGCAGCGTTGAAGATATAGGGGGACAGAACCCGTCCAGGGGCAATGAGCAGTTCTTC.

The chain uses TRBV6-5 and TRBJ2-5, with D perhaps matching TRBD1 or TRBD2 (5 bases each). Germline V lookup: CDR1 MNHEY, CDR2 SVGAGI. V was shortened by 2 bases and J by 4 bases, with 8 bases between the two germline ends. This CDR3 contains 13 residues. In DNA, the CDR3 is TGTGCCAGCAGTTACGAGAGGGGAGAGACCCAGTACTTC. Protein sequence: CASSYERGETQYF.

The chain carries TRBV19 and TRBJ2-7; D not certain. This CDR3 has 15 residues. Germline CDR1 LNHDA, CDR2 SQIVND (reference sequence). Between the trimmed V and J ends, which lost 6 bases and 4 bases, there was a span of 19 bases. The CDR3 is CASRRKEKSLYEQYF. The CDR3 coding sequence is TGTGCCAGTAGAAGAAAAGAGAAGTCGTTGTACGAGCAGTACTTC.

This chain connects TRBV28 to TRBJ2-7; D not certain. Germline loops: CDR1 MDHEN, CDR2 SYDVKM. This CDR3 has 15 amino acids. V shed 2 bases and J shed 0 bases, with 11 bases lying between them. CDR3 amino acids: CASSLILMSSYEQYF. DNA of the CDR3: TGTGCCAGCAGTTTAATCCTAATGAGCTCCTACGAGCAGTACTTC.

The V call is TRBV5-5, the J call TRBJ2-3; D gene ambiguous. V was pared by 0 bases and J by 1 base, with 6 bases between. The CDR3 loop spans 14 amino acids. Germline V gene data show CDR1 as SGHKS and CDR2 as YYEKEE (reference sequence). CDR3: CASSLAGGTDTQYF. DNA of the CDR3: TGTGCCAGCAGCTTGGCGGGCGGCACAGATACGCAGTATTTT.

The genes are TRBV6-6 and TRBJ1-2; tentative D call: TRBD1 (5 bases). Germline lookup yields CDR1 MNHNY and CDR2 SVGAGI (reference sequence). This CDR3 contains 12 residues. V lost 11 bases and J lost 1, with 11 bases in between. The CDR3 bases are TGTGCCGCCGGGACGGATAACTATGGCTACACCTTC. This translates into CAAGTDNYGYTF.

The J gene is TRBJ1-5, the V gene TRBV5-6; 10 bases match TRBD1. The V gene's germline CDR1 is SGHDT and CDR2 YYEEEE. The trim removed 0 bases at V and 4 bases at J, leaving 4 bases unmatched. The CDR3 is made up of 16 amino acids. The CDR3 here is CASSLGDRGRNQPQHF. DNA for the CDR3: TGTGCCAGCAGCTTGGGGGACAGGGGCCGGAATCAGCCCCAGCATTTT.

The chain links TRBV9 to TRBJ2-5; TRBD2 matches 10 bases. TRBJ2-7 matches the DNA end more closely, so the J call is doubtful. This CDR3 contains 15 residues. CDR1 and CDR2 (germline): SGDLS, YYNGEE. The CDR3 DNA reads TGTGCCAGCAGCCCGGCTAGCGGGAGTTCCTACGAGCAGTACTTC. Translation gives CASSPASGSSYEQYF.

The chain links TRBV28 to TRBJ2-7, with TRBD2 matching over 12 bases. This CDR3 has 15 amino acids. The V gene's germline CDR1 is MDHEN and CDR2 SYDVKM. V was pared by 5 bases and J by 2 bases, with 4 bases of the junction left unmatched. This CDR3 is CASSMGLAGAYEQYF. The CDR3 region has the DNA TGTGCCAGCAGTATGGGACTAGCGGGCGCCTACGAGCAGTACTTC.

The chain combines TRBV5-4 with TRBJ2-5; D unclear. CDR1 SGHNT and CDR2 YYREEE come from the germline V gene (reference sequence). This CDR3 is built from 15 residues. The V and J ends lost 2 bases and 0 bases respectively, with 11 bases between them. CDR3 DNA sequence: TGTGCCAGCAGCTTTGAGGAATCGTACCAAGAGACCCAGTACTTC. Protein: CASSFEESYQETQYF. The full variable domain, completed using reference TRBV5-4 and TRBJ2-5, is ETGVTQSPTHLIKTRGQQVTLRCSSQSGHNTVSWYQQALGQGPQFIFQYYREEENGRGNFPPRFSGLQFPNYSSELNVNALELDDSALYLCASSFEESYQETQYFGPGTRLLVL.

This clone came up once. The J gene is TRBJ2-6, the V gene TRBV9; no reliable D call. The CDR3 sequence is 15 residues long. The V and J ends lost 0 bases and 1 base respectively, with 5 bases between them. Germline V gene lookup returns CDR1 SGDLS and CDR2 YYNGEE. CDR3 sequence: CASSVVSSGANVLTF. The CDR3 DNA reads TGTGCCAGCAGCGTAGTGTCTTCTGGGGCCAACGTCCTGACTTTC.

V usage is TRBV6-5 and J usage is TRBJ2-3, with D unresolved. The CDR3 length is 16 residues. Germline CDR1 MNHEY, CDR2 SVGAGI. V lost 0 bases, J lost 0 bases, and 10 bases lay in between. CDR3 coding DNA: TGTGCCAGCAGTTACTCGGCTCCTCCTAGCACAGATACGCAGTATTTT. Protein product: CASSYSAPPSTDTQYF.

The table lists this clone with a count of one. The genes are TRBV10-2 and TRBJ2-7; no definite D call. Germline values: CDR1 WSHSY, CDR2 SAAADI. This CDR3 is built from 12 residues. V shed 3 bases and J shed 3 bases, with 6 bases lying between them. This chain's CDR3 is CASSDSVYEQYF. The DNA of the CDR3 is TGCGCCAGCAGTGACTCCGTCTACGAGCAGTACTTC.

The chain has TRBV5-1 and TRBJ1-2, with D perhaps TRBD1 (6 bases). V lost 4 bases, J lost 8 bases, and 21 bases lay in between. This CDR3 region has 15 residues. Germline-derived CDR1 and CDR2 are SGHRS and YFSETQ. The DNA of the CDR3 is TGCGCCAGCAGCCCCCCCCACAGGGCCGGGGGAGGCTACACCTTC. Translated: CASSPPHRAGGGYTF.

A note on this clone: An end of the junction does not agree with germline; a read error may underlie this. This rearrangement joins TRBV11-2 to TRBJ1-4, with a possible D match to TRBD1 (6 bases). This CDR3 is 13 amino acids long. Germline CDR1 SGHAT, CDR2 FQNNGV. In DNA form, the CDR3 reads TGTGCCAGCAGTGGCCAGGGGTATCGGGACGGGGTTTTT. Protein sequence: CASSGQGYRDGVF. Full variable domain (remainder filled in from reference TRBV11-2 and TRBJ1-4): EAGVAQSPRYKIIEKRQSVAFWCNPISGHATLYWYQQILGQGPKLLIQFQNNGVVDDSQLPKDRFSAERLKGVDSTLKIQPAKLEDSAVYLCASSGQGYRDGVFGSGTQLSVL.

This clone showed up just once. The gene calls are TRBV13 and TRBJ2-7; TRBD2 might be the D (6 bases). Germline V gene sequence: CDR1 PRHDT, CDR2 FYEKMQ (reference sequence). Trimming stripped 5 bases from V and 3 bases from J, with 14 bases between. The CDR3 has 14 residues. The CDR3 DNA reads as TGTGCCAGCAGCGCCAGGGACTCCTACTACGAGCAGTACTTC. Translating gives CASSARDSYYEQYF.

The chain is built from TRBV28 and TRBJ2-7; tentatively, D is TRBD1 or TRBD2 (7 bases each). V shed 3 bases and J shed 5 bases, with 14 bases lying between them. Germline V gene data show CDR1 as MDHEN and CDR2 as SYDVKM. The CDR3 is 14 amino acids. The CDR3 spells CASSLGGGFDEQYF. CDR3 DNA sequence: TGTGCCAGCAGTTTGGGAGGGGGCTTCGACGAGCAGTACTTC. Drawing the rest from reference TRBV28 and TRBJ2-7, the complete variable domain is DVKVTQSSRYLVKRTGEKVFLECVQDMDHENMFWYRQDPGLGLRLIYFSYDVKMKEKGDIPEGYSVSREKKERFSLILESASTNQTSMYLCASSLGGGFDEQYFGPGTRLTVT.